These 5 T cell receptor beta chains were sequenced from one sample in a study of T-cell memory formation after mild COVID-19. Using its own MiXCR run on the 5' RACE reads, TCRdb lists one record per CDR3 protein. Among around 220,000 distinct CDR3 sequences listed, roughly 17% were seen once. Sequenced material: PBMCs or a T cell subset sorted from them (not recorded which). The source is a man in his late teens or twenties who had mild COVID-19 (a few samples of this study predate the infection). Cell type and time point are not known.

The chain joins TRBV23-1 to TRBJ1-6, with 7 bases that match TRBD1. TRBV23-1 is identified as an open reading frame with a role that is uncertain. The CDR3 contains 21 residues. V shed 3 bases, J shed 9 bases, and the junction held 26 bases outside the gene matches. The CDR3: CASSHRASIFDGRGLCSPLHF. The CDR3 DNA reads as TGCGCCAGCAGTCATCGGGCCTCCATTTTTGACGGCAGGGGGTTGTGTTCACCCCTCCACTTT.

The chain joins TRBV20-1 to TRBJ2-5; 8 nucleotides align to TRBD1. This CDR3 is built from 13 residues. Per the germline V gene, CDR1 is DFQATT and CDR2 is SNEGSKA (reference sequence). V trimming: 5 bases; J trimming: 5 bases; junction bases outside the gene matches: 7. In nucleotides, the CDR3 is TGCAGTGCTGGCGACAGGGGCCGGGAGACCCAGTACTTC. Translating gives CSAGDRGRETQYF.

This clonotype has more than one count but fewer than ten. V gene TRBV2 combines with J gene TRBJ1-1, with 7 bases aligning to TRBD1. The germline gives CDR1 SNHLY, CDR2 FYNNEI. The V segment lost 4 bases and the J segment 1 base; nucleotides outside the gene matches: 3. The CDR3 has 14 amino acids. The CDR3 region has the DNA TGTGCCAGCAGTGTGGACAGGCGGAACACTGAAGCTTTCTTT. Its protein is CASSVDRRNTEAFF.

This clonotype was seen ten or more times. CDR3 protein: CASSLRPGRETQYF. CDR3 sequence (DNA): TGTGCCAGCAGCTTACGCCCCGGGAGGGAGACCCAGTACTTC. V and J are TRBV7-6 and TRBJ2-5; 7 positions match TRBD2. With 2 bases clipped from V and 5 bases from J, the junction kept 5 bases outside the gene matches. The germline gives CDR1 SGHVS, CDR2 FNYEAQ. CDR3 length: 14 residues. Using reference TRBV7-6 and TRBJ2-5 for the parts outside the CDR3, the full variable domain is GAGVSQSPRYKVTKRGQDVALRCDPISGHVSLYWYRQALGQGPEFLTYFNYEAQQDKSGLPNDRFSAERPEGSISTLTIQRTEQRDSAMYRCASSLRPGRETQYFGPGTRLLVL.

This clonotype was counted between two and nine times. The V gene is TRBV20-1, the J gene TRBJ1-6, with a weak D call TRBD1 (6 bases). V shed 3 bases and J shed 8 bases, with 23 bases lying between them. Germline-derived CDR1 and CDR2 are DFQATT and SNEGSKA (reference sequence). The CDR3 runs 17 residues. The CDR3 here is CSASGTGVDRIDSPLHF. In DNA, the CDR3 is TGCAGTGCTAGTGGGACGGGTGTGGACAGAATTGATTCACCCCTCCACTTT.